The TCR beta chain under discussion was sequenced for a study of T cells after posttransplantation cyclophosphamide. Study results and limitations: TRB overlap between skin or GI tissue T cells and blood was limited. Donor CD8+ memory clones often dominated recipient blood repertoires at later times.

The CDR3 totals 17 residues. Unmatched junction bases numbered 14, after V lost 5 bases and J lost 8 bases. Germline loops: CDR1 SGHAT, CDR2 FQNNGV. Cells defined as naive were viable CD3+CD4+ or CD3+CD8+ and CCR7+CD45RA+CD45RO-CD95-CD27+CD28+. Using immunoSEQ multiplex PCR, the repertoire was profiled, and TCRdb retains in-frame clones only, with some absent. In the table there are around 20,000 clones, less than 99% of which are singletons. Concerning this clone: Its antigen is undetermined.

The TCR originated in a man aged 40-49 years in good health, CMV-negative, and a related stem cell transplant donor. This chain connects TRBV11-2 to TRBJ2-1; 11 nucleotides match TRBD2. The sample consisted of naive CD4+ T cells sorted from PBMCs. As DNA, the CDR3 is TGTGCCAGCAGCCGGGGGTCTCCTAGCGGGAGGTGGTATGAGCAGTTCTTC. It yields the protein CASSRGSPSGRWYEQFF.